This TCR beta chain was profiled in a study of identical twins' blood T cells. About this clonotype: Its matching antigen is unknown.

Germline V gene data show CDR1 as SQVTM and CDR2 as ANQGSEA. CDR3 length: 13 amino acids. V was cut by 4 bases and J by 10 bases, with 17 bases left in between. Likely shared infections and vaccines: all three twin pairs were reared together. Whole-study results and caveats: Twins shared more top CDR3 clonotypes than unrelated donors did.

Libraries were made from RNA as TCR cDNA, using a modified protocol. TCRdb independently ran MiXCR on the 5' RACE reads; one entry per CDR3 protein. The data hold roughly 380,000 distinct CDR3 sequences, with under 30% observed a single time. This chain uses TRBV29-1 with TRBJ2-1; a possible D gene is TRBD2 (6 bases). The sequenced sample consisted of PBMCs. The TCR sequence derives from a woman aged 18-50 years in good health. The CDR3 coding sequence is TGCAGCGTTGTGGGGACTCCGCAGACCGAGCAGTTCTTC. Translating it yields CSVVGTPQTEQFF.